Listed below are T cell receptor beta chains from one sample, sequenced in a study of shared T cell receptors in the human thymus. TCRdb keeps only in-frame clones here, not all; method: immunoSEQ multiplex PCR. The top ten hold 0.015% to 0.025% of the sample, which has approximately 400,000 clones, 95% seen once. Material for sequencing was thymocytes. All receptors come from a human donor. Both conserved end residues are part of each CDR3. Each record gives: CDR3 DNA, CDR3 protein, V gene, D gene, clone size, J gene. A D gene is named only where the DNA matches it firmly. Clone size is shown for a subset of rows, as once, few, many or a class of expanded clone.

cdr3_nt: TGTGCCAGCAGCTTAGCGGGAGGAGCAGGGGCCGAGCAGTTCTTC
cdr3_aa: CASSLAGGAGAEQFF
v_call: TRBV7-2
d_call: -
clone_size: -
j_call: TRBJ2-1

cdr3_nt: TGTGCCAGCAGTTTTTCGGAAGGAGTCACCGGGGAGCTGTTTTTT
cdr3_aa: CASSFSEGVTGELFF
v_call: TRBV27
d_call: -
clone_size: -
j_call: TRBJ2-2

cdr3_nt: TGTGCCAGCAGCTCGGGAAGGACTTCCGAGCAGTACTTC
cdr3_aa: CASSSGRTSEQYF
v_call: TRBV7-9
d_call: -
clone_size: -
j_call: TRBJ2-7

cdr3_nt: TGCAGCGTTGAAACGACTGGGACCGGGGCTAGGGAGCAGTACTTC
cdr3_aa: CSVETTGTGAREQYF
v_call: TRBV29-1
d_call: -
clone_size: -
j_call: TRBJ2-7

cdr3_nt: TGTGCCAGCAGCCCCATAGGGAACCACAATGAGCAGTTCTTC
cdr3_aa: CASSPIGNHNEQFF
v_call: TRBV7-6
d_call: -
clone_size: -
j_call: TRBJ2-1

cdr3_nt: TGTGCCAGCAGCTTCCAGGGAGATAGATCCTACGAGCAGTACTTC
cdr3_aa: CASSFQGDRSYEQYF
v_call: TRBV7-9
d_call: -
clone_size: -
j_call: TRBJ2-7

cdr3_nt: TGTGCCAGCGCCGGACAGGGGAAGCAGCCCCAGCATTTT
cdr3_aa: CASAGQGKQPQHF
v_call: TRBV6-1
d_call: TRBD1
clone_size: -
j_call: TRBJ1-5

cdr3_nt: TGTGCCAGCAGTTCCCGAATCACGGGTGGCAATCAGCCCCAGCATTTT
cdr3_aa: CASSSRITGGNQPQHF
v_call: TRBV28
d_call: -
clone_size: once
j_call: TRBJ1-5

cdr3_nt: TGTGCCAGTAGTATGATGCCGCCGGACCGGGATACGCAGTATTTT
cdr3_aa: CASSMMPPDRDTQYF
v_call: TRBV19
d_call: -
clone_size: -
j_call: TRBJ2-3

cdr3_nt: TGTGCCAGCAGCTTGGAGGATAGCGGGATTAGCACAGATACGCAGTATTTT
cdr3_aa: CASSLEDSGISTDTQYF
v_call: TRBV5-4
d_call: TRBD2
clone_size: -
j_call: TRBJ2-3

cdr3_nt: TGTGCCAGCAGTCCCGACCATAATGAAAAACTGTTTTTT
cdr3_aa: CASSPDHNEKLFF
v_call: TRBV28
d_call: -
clone_size: -
j_call: TRBJ1-4

cdr3_nt: TGTGCCAGCAGTTACCCCATCAACGAGAAAAACATTCAGTACTTC
cdr3_aa: CASSYPINEKNIQYF
v_call: TRBV6-7
d_call: -
clone_size: -
j_call: TRBJ2-4

cdr3_nt: TGTGCCAGCAGTTCCCGATTAGCGGGAACCTACGAGCAGTACTTC
cdr3_aa: CASSSRLAGTYEQYF
v_call: TRBV6-5
d_call: TRBD2
clone_size: -
j_call: TRBJ2-7

cdr3_nt: TGTGCCATCACTATTGGGGGGAGCTCCTACAATGAGCAGTTCTTC
cdr3_aa: CAITIGGSSYNEQFF
v_call: TRBV10-3
d_call: -
clone_size: -
j_call: TRBJ2-1

cdr3_nt: TGTGCCAGCAGTGGGCCGGGGCATAGCAATCAGCCCCAGCATTTT
cdr3_aa: CASSGPGHSNQPQHF
v_call: TRBV2
d_call: -
clone_size: once
j_call: TRBJ1-5

cdr3_nt: TGCGCCAGCAGTGAGTCATGGGACAGGACGTATAGCAATCAGCCCCAGCATTTT
cdr3_aa: CASSESWDRTYSNQPQHF
v_call: TRBV10-2
d_call: TRBD1
clone_size: -
j_call: TRBJ1-5

cdr3_nt: -
cdr3_aa: CASSSSGLEETQYF
v_call: TRBV28
d_call: -
clone_size: -
j_call: TRBJ2-5

cdr3_nt: TGTGCCAGCAGTTTATGCCAGGGCTGCTACGAGCAGTACTTC
cdr3_aa: CASSLCQGCYEQYF
v_call: TRBV27
d_call: -
clone_size: -
j_call: TRBJ2-7

cdr3_nt: TGTGCCAGCAGCGGGGTGAGGAATGAGCAGTTCTTC
cdr3_aa: CASSGVRNEQFF
v_call: TRBV5-4
d_call: -
clone_size: -
j_call: TRBJ2-1

cdr3_nt: TGTGCCAGCAGCCAAGGAAGGCAGGGACAGAACACTGAAGCTTTCTTT
cdr3_aa: CASSQGRQGQNTEAFF
v_call: TRBV14
d_call: -
clone_size: -
j_call: TRBJ1-1

cdr3_nt: TGTGCCAGTAGCCCCCCTCCGGGACAGGGGACCTACGAGCAGTACTTC
cdr3_aa: CASSPPPGQGTYEQYF
v_call: TRBV19
d_call: TRBD1
clone_size: once
j_call: TRBJ2-7

cdr3_nt: TGTGCCAGTAGTATCGGGGTCGATCTAGCCAAAAACATTCAGTACTTC
cdr3_aa: CASSIGVDLAKNIQYF
v_call: TRBV19
d_call: -
clone_size: -
j_call: TRBJ2-4

cdr3_nt: TGTGCCAGCAGTCAGATAGGCGATGTCTACAATGAGCAGTTCTTC
cdr3_aa: CASSQIGDVYNEQFF
v_call: TRBV27
d_call: -
clone_size: -
j_call: TRBJ2-1

cdr3_nt: TGTGCCAGCAGCAGTTGTCAGGCAAGCTCCTACGAGCAGTACTTC
cdr3_aa: CASSSCQASSYEQYF
v_call: TRBV7-9
d_call: -
clone_size: -
j_call: TRBJ2-7

cdr3_nt: TGTGCCAGCAGCCAATCCGGGACCCCCGCGGGTGAAAAACTGTTTTTT
cdr3_aa: CASSQSGTPAGEKLFF
v_call: TRBV14
d_call: -
clone_size: -
j_call: TRBJ1-4

cdr3_nt: TGTGCCAGTAGTATAGATTCCCGAGCCTTTACAGCTCTTTACGAAAAACTGTTTTTT
cdr3_aa: CASSIDSRAFTALYEKLFF
v_call: TRBV19
d_call: -
clone_size: -
j_call: TRBJ1-4

cdr3_nt: TGTGCCAGCAGTTTAAGCCCCCTTGCCCCAGATACGCAGTATTTT
cdr3_aa: CASSLSPLAPDTQYF
v_call: TRBV28
d_call: -
clone_size: -
j_call: TRBJ2-3

cdr3_nt: TGTGCCAGCAGTTTTCCGAAAGACAGGGCCGGGCAGTACTTC
cdr3_aa: CASSFPKDRAGQYF
v_call: TRBV28
d_call: TRBD1
clone_size: once
j_call: TRBJ2-7

cdr3_nt: TGTGCCAGCAGCGGACCTAGCGGGCAAGAGACCCAGTACTTC
cdr3_aa: CASSGPSGQETQYF
v_call: TRBV7-2
d_call: TRBD2
clone_size: -
j_call: TRBJ2-5

cdr3_nt: TGTGCCAGCAGTGCCTCGACAGGTTACAATGAGCAGTTCTTC
cdr3_aa: CASSASTGYNEQFF
v_call: TRBV27
d_call: -
clone_size: -
j_call: TRBJ2-1

cdr3_nt: TGTGCCAGCAGTCCGAGGGAACAGGGTTCCAACACCGGGGAGCTGTTTTTT
cdr3_aa: CASSPREQGSNTGELFF
v_call: TRBV28
d_call: -
clone_size: -
j_call: TRBJ2-2

cdr3_nt: TGTGCCAGCAAACCGGGACAGGGGGGTGGGCCCCAGCATTTT
cdr3_aa: CASKPGQGGGPQHF
v_call: TRBV2
d_call: TRBD1
clone_size: -
j_call: TRBJ1-5

cdr3_nt: TGTGCCAGCAGCCAAGAAGTGGGGACTAGTGCCTACGAGCAGTACTTC
cdr3_aa: CASSQEVGTSAYEQYF
v_call: TRBV4-2
d_call: TRBD2
clone_size: -
j_call: TRBJ2-7

cdr3_nt: TGTGCCAGCAGTTTCTCCCAGGGATCGTACACTGAAGCTTTCTTT
cdr3_aa: CASSFSQGSYTEAFF
v_call: TRBV27
d_call: -
clone_size: few
j_call: TRBJ1-1

cdr3_nt: TGCGCCAGCAGCCCTGGGATCACAGGGTGGGGGGTTGCCGGGGAGCTGTTTTTT
cdr3_aa: CASSPGITGWGVAGELFF
v_call: TRBV4-1
d_call: -
clone_size: once
j_call: TRBJ2-2

cdr3_nt: TGTGCCAGCAGTGCTCCAGGGGCGCTGAACACTGAAGCTTTCTTT
cdr3_aa: CASSAPGALNTEAFF
v_call: TRBV28
d_call: -
clone_size: -
j_call: TRBJ1-1

cdr3_nt: TGTGCCAGCAGCGGGAACCGGGACGGCAATCAGCCCCAGCATTTT
cdr3_aa: CASSGNRDGNQPQHF
v_call: TRBV2
d_call: -
clone_size: -
j_call: TRBJ1-5

cdr3_nt: TGTGCCAGCAGCTCCCCAAAGCGGGAGAGACCCAACGAGCAGTACTTC
cdr3_aa: CASSSPKRERPNEQYF
v_call: TRBV7-3
d_call: TRBD2
clone_size: -
j_call: TRBJ2-7

cdr3_nt: TGCGCCAGCAGCTCGGTCGTGGGGCGAATGGAGTTCTTC
cdr3_aa: CASSSVVGRMEFF
v_call: TRBV5-1
d_call: -
clone_size: -
j_call: TRBJ2-1

cdr3_nt: TGTGCCAGCAGCTTAGGATGGATAGCGGGGATATACAATGAGCAGTTCTTC
cdr3_aa: CASSLGWIAGIYNEQFF
v_call: TRBV7-7
d_call: TRBD2
clone_size: -
j_call: TRBJ2-1

cdr3_nt: TGCGCCAGCAGTGAGTCCCCTAGCGGGAGTAGGTACGAGCAGTACTTC
cdr3_aa: CASSESPSGSRYEQYF
v_call: TRBV10-1
d_call: TRBD2
clone_size: once
j_call: TRBJ2-7

cdr3_nt: TGTGCCAGCAGCTTGTTTCGGGGAGGTACTGAAGCTTTCTTT
cdr3_aa: CASSLFRGGTEAFF
v_call: TRBV5-4
d_call: -
clone_size: -
j_call: TRBJ1-1

cdr3_nt: TGCGCCAGCAGCGGGAGGTGGCAACATGAGCAGTTCTTC
cdr3_aa: CASSGRWQHEQFF
v_call: TRBV5-1
d_call: -
clone_size: -
j_call: TRBJ2-1

cdr3_nt: TGTGCCAGCAGCTGGGCTGCCCTGGGCAATGAGCAGTTCTTC
cdr3_aa: CASSWAALGNEQFF
v_call: TRBV5-4
d_call: -
clone_size: -
j_call: TRBJ2-1

cdr3_nt: TGTGCCAGCAGCTTGATGTCAGGGGGCGAGTTCGGTCGAGCTTTCTTT
cdr3_aa: CASSLMSGGEFGRAFF
v_call: TRBV5-4
d_call: TRBD1
clone_size: -
j_call: TRBJ1-1

cdr3_nt: TGTGCCACCAGCAGAGGAGGGGCTAACTATGGCTACACCTTC
cdr3_aa: CATSRGGANYGYTF
v_call: TRBV15
d_call: -
clone_size: -
j_call: TRBJ1-2

cdr3_nt: TGTGCCAGCAGCTTAGGCCTAGCCGAAGCCAGGGATACGCAGTATTTT
cdr3_aa: CASSLGLAEARDTQYF
v_call: TRBV7-9
d_call: -
clone_size: -
j_call: TRBJ2-3

cdr3_nt: TGTGCCAGCACCAGGGGCAGGGCGGCTAACTATGGCTACACCTTC
cdr3_aa: CASTRGRAANYGYTF
v_call: TRBV28
d_call: -
clone_size: -
j_call: TRBJ1-2

cdr3_nt: TGTGCCAGTAGTATACCGGGGGACAGCACAGATACGCAGTATTTT
cdr3_aa: CASSIPGDSTDTQYF
v_call: TRBV19
d_call: -
clone_size: -
j_call: TRBJ2-3

cdr3_nt: TGTGCCAGCGGACTAGCGGGGAGCACAGATACGCAGTATTTT
cdr3_aa: CASGLAGSTDTQYF
v_call: TRBV27
d_call: TRBD2
clone_size: -
j_call: TRBJ2-3

cdr3_nt: TGTGCCAGCAGCTTAGAGGCAGCGGGAGTCACCTACAATGAGCAGTTCTTC
cdr3_aa: CASSLEAAGVTYNEQFF
v_call: TRBV7-6
d_call: TRBD2
clone_size: -
j_call: TRBJ2-1

cdr3_nt: TGTGCCAGCAGTTTTTTAGAGGCAGGGAACTATGGCTACACCTTC
cdr3_aa: CASSFLEAGNYGYTF
v_call: TRBV28
d_call: -
clone_size: -
j_call: TRBJ1-2

cdr3_nt: TGCGCCAGCAGGGGAAGGGACAATGAGCAGTTCTTC
cdr3_aa: CASRGRDNEQFF
v_call: TRBV4-1
d_call: -
clone_size: -
j_call: TRBJ2-1

cdr3_nt: TGTGCCAGCAGTTTATCCCTCCTGACAGGGTTGGAGACCCAGTACTTC
cdr3_aa: CASSLSLLTGLETQYF
v_call: TRBV27
d_call: TRBD1
clone_size: -
j_call: TRBJ2-5

cdr3_nt: TGTGCCATCAGGGCCCCCGTTAGACAGGAGGGCGGTGGTGGCTACACCTTC
cdr3_aa: CAIRAPVRQEGGGGYTF
v_call: TRBV10-3
d_call: -
clone_size: -
j_call: TRBJ1-2

cdr3_nt: TGTGCCAGCAGCGGCGACTGGACAGGGTTGGGTCAAGAGACCCAGTACTTC
cdr3_aa: CASSGDWTGLGQETQYF
v_call: TRBV5-4
d_call: TRBD1
clone_size: -
j_call: TRBJ2-5

cdr3_nt: TGCGCCAGCAGCCCTCCCATCGGGGGGACTAGCGGGAGAAAGGAGACCCAGTACTTC
cdr3_aa: CASSPPIGGTSGRKETQYF
v_call: TRBV4-1
d_call: TRBD2
clone_size: -
j_call: TRBJ2-5

cdr3_nt: TGTGCCAGCAGCCCCAACCAGGGGCCATTCACAGATACGCAGTATTTT
cdr3_aa: CASSPNQGPFTDTQYF
v_call: TRBV5-6
d_call: -
clone_size: -
j_call: TRBJ2-3

cdr3_nt: TGTGCCACCAGTTCCAGGGGTCAATCCTACAATGAGCAGTTCTTC
cdr3_aa: CATSSRGQSYNEQFF
v_call: TRBV15
d_call: -
clone_size: -
j_call: TRBJ2-1

cdr3_nt: TGTGCCAGCAGTCTTCGACCGGGCCCCCTATTGAACACCGGGGAGCTGTTTTTT
cdr3_aa: CASSLRPGPLLNTGELFF
v_call: TRBV5-6
d_call: -
clone_size: -
j_call: TRBJ2-2